A single count supports the clone carrying this TCR beta chain. The selected patients with pancreatic ductal adenocarcinoma had surgery but no neoadjuvant therapy. This sample is part of a study of T cells in pancreatic ductal adenocarcinoma. The CDR3 runs to 13 residues. From germline, CDR1 is KGHSH and CDR2 LQKENI. The germline V and J ends were trimmed by 5 bases and 0 bases, with 5 bases remaining between them. Data came from immunoSEQ multiplex PCR; TCRdb stores just in-frame clones and leaves some out. The sample includes roughly 100,000 clones, roughly 96% of them seen just once. The gene calls are TRBV18 and TRBJ2-1; D gene uncertain. Material: PBMCs. The receptor comes from a human donor with pancreatic ductal adenocarcinoma. CDR3 region: CASSESSYNEQFF. The CDR3 bases are TGTGCCAGCTCAGAGAGCTCCTACAATGAGCAGTTCTTC.